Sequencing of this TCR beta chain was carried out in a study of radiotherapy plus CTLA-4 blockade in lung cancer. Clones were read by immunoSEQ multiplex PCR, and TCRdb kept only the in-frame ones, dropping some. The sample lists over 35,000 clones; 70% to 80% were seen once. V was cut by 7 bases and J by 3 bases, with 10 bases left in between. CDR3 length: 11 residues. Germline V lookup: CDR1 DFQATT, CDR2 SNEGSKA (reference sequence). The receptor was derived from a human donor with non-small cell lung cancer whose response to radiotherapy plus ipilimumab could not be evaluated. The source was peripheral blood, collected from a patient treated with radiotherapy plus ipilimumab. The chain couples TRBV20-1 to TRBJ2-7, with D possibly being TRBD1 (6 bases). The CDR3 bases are TGCAGTGTTACAGGGCACTACGAGCAGTACTTC. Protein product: CSVTGHYEQYF.